This T cell receptor (beta chain) was recorded in a study of T cell repertoires in cytomegalovirus infection. Across the study: An indication of both CMV infection and matching HLA type came from public TCR beta signatures.

TCRdb re-derived calls from the reads in MiXCR, one entry per CDR3 protein. This table holds about 100,000 distinct CDR3 sequences, 23% found once. Sequencing was carried out using CD8+ T cells from PBMCs. This sequence originates from a human donor in good health (CMV status not recorded). Some clones in this sample may be carry-over from other donors' samples.

The DNA of the CDR3 is TGTGCCAGCAGCCAAAAAGGGACAGGGTTGAATGAGCAGTTCTTC. Translation: CASSQKGTGLNEQFF. The V gene is TRBV14, the J gene TRBJ2-1, with 9 nucleotides matching TRBD1. Germline V gene lookup returns CDR1 SGHDN and CDR2 FVKESK. The V gene end was trimmed by 2 bases and the J gene end by 7 bases; junction bases not matched to a gene: 6. The CDR3 totals 15 residues.